The T cell receptor beta chain under discussion was sequenced for a study of shared clonotypes between healthy human individuals. Study-wide context: CD4 naive and memory got three plates each, CD8 naive two, CD8 memory one.

In the CD4+ fraction, cells were divided into CD45RA+ naive and CD45RA-negative memory subsets. Each subset's genomic DNA was split evenly across several immunoSEQ plates. Replicate PCRs run on sorted subsets employed 200 ng DNA, approximately 30,000 T cell genomes. Some clones are missing from TCRdb's copy, which holds only in-frame ones; the method was immunoSEQ multiplex PCR. Seen here are 600,000 to 750,000 clones, about two thirds observed once, and the top ten hold under 2%. This clone was seen a handful of times. Trimming took off 8 bases at V and 2 bases at J, with 13 bases between the two ends. Germline V lookup: CDR1 MNHEY, CDR2 SMNVEV (reference sequence). The CDR3 totals 14 residues.

The material sequenced was memory CD4+ T cells sorted from blood. Subset denoted: CD45RA-negative fraction. The rearrangement joins TRBV27 to TRBJ2-1; D is ambiguous. This sequence was found in a woman in her thirties in good health. Written as DNA, the CDR3 is TGTGCCAGCCGAGGACGGTCCGCCTACAATGAGCAGTTCTTC. Protein sequence: CASRGRSAYNEQFF.